This entry concerns a single TCR beta chain. No cognate antigen has been identified for it. Base qualities are not provided; no much larger clone lies one nucleotide away. The collaborating institutions used their own protocols to collect whole blood in K2EDTA tubes. Collaborator samples were shipped for TCRbeta analysis as frozen whole blood, isolated PBMCs, or DNA extracted from either sample type. CDR1 and CDR2, per the germline V gene (reference sequence), are SGHNT and YYREEE. V and J are truncated by 4 bases and 1 base respectively, leaving an intervening sequence of 11 bases. Reading from cysteine to phenylalanine, the CDR3 counts 14 amino acids. Of the read, only the CDR3 DNA is kept; its 42 bases are in frame from base 1. This entry is derived from a study of blood T cell repertoires in COVID-19 (TCRdb year 2020). For the wider study: Samples covering the acute and convalescent phases of COVID-19 were provided by collaborators in the United States, Italy and Spain. The repertoires were released in a freely available public database intended as a resource for research on the immune response to SARS-CoV-2. Samples came from the ongoing ImmuneRACE study (first 160 participants) plus 1,254 subjects from 6 global collaborators. The prospective study material was composed of cDNA or gDNA derived from T cells, B-cell-depleted T cells, or PBMCs. Where available, HLA class I and class II types were obtained from metadata supplied by the sample provider rather than from assay-based typing. A de-identified subject ID, COVID-19 status, age in years and sex were almost always included in the sample metadata. Subjects who had been exposed to COVID-19, were actively infected with it, or had recovered from it provided the deeply sampled blood TCRbeta repertoires that made up the dataset. Results and caveats for the whole study, not just this receptor: Clinical and demographic metadata were provided uncurated, with the amount varying by source and participant.

TCRbeta CDR3 regions were amplified from genomic DNA by means of the immunoSEQ Assay, a bias-controlled multiplex PCR. The original methods were these. Within the assay, amplification of reference gene primers was used to estimate how many nucleated cells each sample contained. Sequence reads were collapsed and filtered to measure the absolute abundance of every unique TCRbeta CDR3 rearrangement. For each sample, productive Simpson clonality was calculated by taking the square root of Simpson's diversity index across productive rearrangements. The table comes from immuneACCESS by way of TCRdb, which keeps in-frame sequences with V and J called. Part of the clones is missing from these tables; in studies checked, under half for an unresolved V gene and the rest for unknown reasons. V and J calls and clone size come straight from that table; D and trimming were deduced from the DNA. For this sample there are about 150,000 clones; more than 80% appear just once. Roughly 8.4% of the sample rests with the top ten.

The source of this sequence is a human donor with acute or convalescent COVID-19. The donor label of this sample is uncertain. The chain joins TRBV5-4 to TRBJ1-1, with the D gene uncertain. Specimen: peripheral blood. The nucleotide sequence is given as TGTGCCAGCAGCCGTGGGAGAACGAACACTGAAGCTTTCTTT. This is translated as CASSRGRTNTEAFF.